These T cell receptor beta chains were read from a single sample in a study of blood T cells in healthy people across ages. TCRdb used MiXCR to reprocess the 5' RACE reads, holding one entry per CDR3 protein. The table lists 1,500,000 or so distinct CDR3 sequences, 42% of them singletons, with about 4% in the top ten. The specimen was blood. These TCRs come from a woman younger than 35 in good health. The CDR3 runs from the conserved cysteine through the conserved F or W. The D gene is left open where the match is weak. Clone size is not always given. Where it is, it says once, few, many or a class for expanded clones.

J | V | D | size | CDR3 | DNA
TRBJ2-5 | TRBV5-1 | TRBD2 | - | CASSFRGLVSTQYF | TGCGCCAGCAGCTTCCGGGGACTAGTGTCAACCCAGTACTTC
TRBJ2-1 | TRBV6-5 | TRBD1 | - | CASSPQGVVEQFF | TGTGCCAGCAGTCCGCAGGGGGTAGTTGAGCAGTTCTTC
TRBJ2-5 | TRBV7-2 | TRBD2 | once | CASSLVGGGPEETQYF | TGTGCCAGCAGCTTAGTGGGCGGGGGGCCAGAAGAGACCCAGTACTTC
TRBJ1-5 | TRBV20-1 | TRBD1 | - | CSATYRGIFAQHF | TGCAGTGCTACATACAGGGGAATTTTTGCCCAGCATTTT
TRBJ2-2 | TRBV4-1 | - | - | CASSQAEAGELFF | TGCGCCAGCAGCCAAGCAGAGGCCGGGGAGCTGTTTTTT
TRBJ1-1 | TRBV7-9 | - | - | CASSSSGTINTEAFF | TGTGCCAGCAGCTCGTCCGGGACAATTAACACTGAAGCTTTCTTT
TRBJ1-2 | TRBV20-1 | - | - | CSALPGQAANYGYTF | TGCAGTGCTTTACCGGGACAAGCCGCAAACTATGGCTACACCTTC
TRBJ2-4 | TRBV18 | - | - | CASSPPIVLAKNIQYF | TGTGCCAGCTCACCACCTATAGTCCTGGCCAAAAACATTCAGTACTTC
TRBJ1-2 | TRBV15 | - | few | CATAMEGGLYYGYTF | TGTGCCACCGCGATGGAGGGGGGCTTATACTATGGCTACACCTTC
TRBJ1-1 | TRBV4-1 | - | - | CASRPDTYTEAFF | TGCGCCAGCAGACCAGACACTTACACTGAAGCTTTCTTT
TRBJ2-5 | TRBV4-3 | TRBD2 | - | CASSQGGLAGDQETQYF | TGCGCCAGCAGCCAGGGGGGACTAGCGGGGGACCAAGAGACCCAGTACTTC
TRBJ2-1 | TRBV7-9 | - | - | CASSLGISPNEQFF | TGTGCCAGCAGCTTAGGGATCTCTCCCAATGAGCAGTTCTTC
TRBJ2-5 | TRBV20-1 | TRBD2 | - | CSATGTSGSSETQYF | TGCAGTGCTACCGGGACTAGCGGGAGTTCGGAGACCCAGTACTTC
TRBJ2-7 | TRBV7-2 | - | many | CASSFQGFSYEQYF | TGTGCCAGCAGCTTTCAGGGATTCTCCTACGAGCAGTACTTC
TRBJ1-4 | TRBV12-3/TRBV12-4 | - | - | CASGLATNEKLFF | TGTGCCAGCGGGTTAGCAACTAATGAAAAACTGTTTTTT
TRBJ2-1 | TRBV7-8 | - | few | CASSLLSGSYNEQFF | TGTGCCAGCAGCTTACTCAGCGGCTCCTACAATGAGCAGTTCTTC
TRBJ2-3 | TRBV20-1 | - | - | CSASGIRLSRGDTQYF | TGCAGTGCTAGTGGGATTCGGCTTTCCCGGGGAGATACGCAGTATTTT
TRBJ2-2 | TRBV27 | TRBD1 | - | CASSGTGGANTGELFF | TGTGCCAGCAGTGGGACAGGGGGCGCGAACACCGGGGAGCTGTTTTTT
TRBJ2-3 | TRBV7-2 | - | - | CASSPDSTSTDTQYF | TGTGCCAGCAGTCCGGACAGTACTAGCACAGATACGCAGTATTTT
TRBJ1-5 | TRBV20-1 | TRBD1 | - | CSARDPDRNQPQHF | TGCAGTGCTAGAGATCCGGACAGGAATCAGCCCCAGCATTTT
TRBJ1-2 | TRBV20-1 | TRBD1 | few | CSARTTGAAYGYTF | TGCAGTGCAAGAACTACAGGGGCCGCCTATGGCTACACCTTC
TRBJ1-4 | TRBV4-3 | - | - | CASSQDRRGESLLFF | TGCGCCAGCAGCCAAGATAGGAGGGGCGAATCTTTACTGTTTTTT
TRBJ2-7 | TRBV2 | - | few | CASSEARLTYEQYF | TGTGCCAGCAGTGAAGCGCGTCTTACCTACGAGCAGTACTTC
TRBJ1-4 | TRBV5-1 | TRBD1 | - | CASSPDREGLSEKLFF | TGCGCCAGCAGCCCCGACAGGGAGGGCCTAAGTGAAAAACTGTTTTTT
TRBJ1-3 | TRBV6-5 | - | - | CASRNTEWGGNTIYF | TGTGCCAGCAGGAACACAGAGTGGGGCGGAAACACCATATATTTT
TRBJ2-5 | TRBV7-2 | - | few | CASSSQGWETQYF | TGTGCCAGCAGCTCACAGGGCTGGGAGACCCAGTACTTC
TRBJ2-1 | TRBV3-1 | - | few | CASSQDPGETQFF | TGTGCCAGCAGCCAAGATCCAGGGGAGACCCAGTTCTTC
TRBJ1-2 | TRBV4-3 | - | - | CASSLRPPINYGYTF | TGCGCCAGCAGCCTGCGCCCACCGATTAACTATGGCTACACCTTC
TRBJ2-1 | TRBV4-3 | - | once | CASSQVAGRSYNEQFF | TGCGCCAGCAGCCAAGTTGCGGGGCGGTCCTACAATGAGCAGTTCTTC
TRBJ2-5 | TRBV28 | TRBD2 | few | CASSLSLADQETQYF | TGTGCCAGCAGTTTGTCCCTAGCGGACCAAGAGACCCAGTACTTC
TRBJ1-2 | TRBV7-8 | - | - | CASSPVPLSYGYTF | TGTGCCAGCAGCCCCGTCCCCTTATCTTATGGCTACACCTTC
TRBJ2-7 | TRBV29-1 | - | few | CSVIQENGYEQYF | TGCAGCGTTATACAGGAAAATGGCTACGAGCAGTACTTC
TRBJ1-1 | TRBV15 | TRBD1 | - | CATSRPGTGRTEAFF | TGTGCCACCAGCAGACCCGGGACAGGGAGAACTGAAGCTTTCTTT
TRBJ2-1 | TRBV15 | - | few | CATSRDLLDEQFF | TGTGCCACCAGCAGAGATCTACTCGATGAGCAGTTCTTC
TRBJ1-5 | TRBV19 | - | - | CASSAGLRYQPQHF | TGTGCCAGTAGTGCGGGACTGCGATATCAGCCCCAGCATTTT
TRBJ2-1 | TRBV29-1 | TRBD2 | many | CSGAGLAGGNYNEQFF | TGCAGCGGGGCGGGACTAGCGGGAGGGAACTACAATGAGCAGTTCTTC
TRBJ2-5 | TRBV4-1 | - | - | CASSQVAAQETQYF | TGCGCCAGCAGCCAAGTTGCGGCACAAGAGACCCAGTACTTC
TRBJ2-1 | TRBV6-2/TRBV6-3 | TRBD1 | few | CASSYRDRGWHNEQFF | TGTGCCAGCAGTTACCGGGACAGGGGGTGGCACAATGAGCAGTTCTTC
TRBJ1-2 | TRBV6-2/TRBV6-3 | TRBD1 | few | CASTSGQGANYGYTF | TGTGCCAGCACCTCTGGACAGGGAGCTAACTATGGCTACACCTTC
TRBJ2-7 | TRBV12-3/TRBV12-4 | TRBD2 | few | CASSDLSSGGAYEQYF | TGTGCCAGCAGTGACCTGTCTAGCGGGGGGGCATACGAGCAGTACTTC
TRBJ2-7 | TRBV20-1 | - | few | CSLLHTSYNEQYF | TGCAGCTTACTTCATACCTCCTACAATGAGCAGTACTTC
TRBJ2-1 | TRBV7-2 | TRBD1 | - | CASSSGTGSNEQFF | TGTGCCAGCAGCTCAGGGACAGGATCGAATGAGCAGTTCTTC
TRBJ2-7 | TRBV27 | - | - | CASSFLSGRPHEQYF | TGTGCCAGCAGTTTTTTGAGCGGTCGGCCCCACGAGCAGTACTTC
TRBJ2-1 | TRBV4-2 | - | - | CASSQGRLDNEQFF | TGTGCCAGCAGCCAAGGGCGACTAGACAATGAGCAGTTCTTC
TRBJ2-7 | TRBV28 | TRBD2 | - | CATTSGVNEQYF | TGTGCCACCACTAGCGGGGTCAATGAGCAGTACTTC
TRBJ2-7 | TRBV20-1 | TRBD1 | - | CSARQGFSYEQYF | TGCAGTGCAAGACAGGGCTTCTCCTACGAGCAGTACTTC
TRBJ1-2 | TRBV29-1 | TRBD1 | - | CSVDLQGGGYTF | TGCAGCGTAGACCTACAGGGGGGTGGCTACACCTTC
TRBJ2-1 | TRBV7-8 | - | few | CASSLRGALNEQFF | TGTGCCAGCAGCTTACGGGGGGCCTTGAATGAGCAGTTCTTC
TRBJ2-3 | TRBV5-1 | TRBD2 | - | CASRAGAVTDTQYF | TGCGCCAGCAGAGCGGGAGCGGTCACAGATACGCAGTATTTT
TRBJ2-7 | TRBV21-1 | - | - | CASSKVLFSYEQYF | TGTGCCAGCAGCAAAGTTCTTTTCTCCTACGAGCAGTACTTC
TRBJ2-7 | TRBV6-5 | - | - | CASSYSTGDYEQYF | TGTGCCAGCAGTTACTCGACGGGGGACTACGAGCAGTACTTC
TRBJ2-5 | TRBV29-1 | - | - | CSVEGPGGQETQYF | TGCAGCGTTGAAGGACCGGGCGGCCAAGAGACCCAGTACTTC
TRBJ2-7 | TRBV6-2/TRBV6-3 | - | - | CASSKLKAEQYF | TGTGCCAGCAGTAAGCTAAAGGCCGAGCAGTACTTC